Listed here is a single T cell receptor (beta chain). Its antigen is not known. The data derive from a study of T cell responses to AZD1222 COVID-19 vaccine. Study-level information: Combined were second doses at about 4 or about 12 weeks. Points from the study as a whole: In a largely white British group with more females than males, clonal diversity was possibly underestimated.

Germline V gene data show CDR1 as SGHVS and CDR2 as FQNEAQ. This CDR3 has 17 residues. Trimming left V 5 bases short and J 4 bases short, with 23 bases between. Sequencing used immunoSEQ multiplex PCR; TCRdb keeps in-frame clones, though not all of them. This table holds 200,000 or so clones, roughly 93% found once. This rearrangement joins TRBV7-8 to TRBJ1-1; D is possibly TRBD1 (5 bases). Sequenced here: peripheral blood, sampled on day 0 of AZD1222 vaccination. The TCR originated in an adult in good health. The CDR3 DNA sequence: TGTGCCAGCAGCCCCCCCTTCGACGCACACAGGCTCACTGAAGCTTTCTTT. Protein: CASSPPFDAHRLTEAFF.